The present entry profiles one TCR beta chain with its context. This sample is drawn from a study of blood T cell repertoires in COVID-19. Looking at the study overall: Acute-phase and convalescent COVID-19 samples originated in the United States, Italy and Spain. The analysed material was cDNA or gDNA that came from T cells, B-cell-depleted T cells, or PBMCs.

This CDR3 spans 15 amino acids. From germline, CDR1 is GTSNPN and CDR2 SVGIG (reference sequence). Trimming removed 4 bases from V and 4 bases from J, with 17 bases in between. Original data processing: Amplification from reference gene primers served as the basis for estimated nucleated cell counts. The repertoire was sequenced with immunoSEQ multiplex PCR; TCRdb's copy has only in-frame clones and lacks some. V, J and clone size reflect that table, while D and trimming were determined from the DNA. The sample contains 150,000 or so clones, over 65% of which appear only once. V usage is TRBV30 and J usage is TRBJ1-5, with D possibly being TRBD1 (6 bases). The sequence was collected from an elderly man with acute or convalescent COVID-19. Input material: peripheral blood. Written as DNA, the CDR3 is TGTGCCTGGACCTCGGGCACAGGGACAAATCAGCCCCAGCATTTT. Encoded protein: CAWTSGTGTNQPQHF.